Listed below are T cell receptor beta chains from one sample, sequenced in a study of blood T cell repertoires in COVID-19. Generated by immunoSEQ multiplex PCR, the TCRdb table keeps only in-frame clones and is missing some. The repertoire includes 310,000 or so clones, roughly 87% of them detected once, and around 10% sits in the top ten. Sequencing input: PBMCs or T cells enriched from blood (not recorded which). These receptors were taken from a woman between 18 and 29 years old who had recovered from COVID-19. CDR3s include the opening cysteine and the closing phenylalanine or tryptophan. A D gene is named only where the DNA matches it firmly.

CDR3aa: CASKAGLNTEAFF; CDR3nt: TGTGCCAGCAAAGCAGGTTTGAACACTGAAGCTTTCTTT; v_gene: TRBV9; d_gene: -; j_gene: TRBJ1-1
CDR3aa: CASSYSKREGGYEQFF; CDR3nt: TGTGCCAGCAGTTACTCCAAGCGGGAGGGCGGGTATGAGCAGTTCTTC; v_gene: TRBV6-5; d_gene: TRBD2; j_gene: TRBJ2-1
CDR3aa: CAWSRGGLPGYTF; CDR3nt: TGTGCCTGGAGTAGGGGAGGGCTCCCGGGCTACACCTTC; v_gene: TRBV30; d_gene: -; j_gene: TRBJ1-2
CDR3aa: CASSASTDTQYF; CDR3nt: TGTGCCAGCAGCGCTAGTACAGATACGCAGTATTTT; v_gene: TRBV9; d_gene: -; j_gene: TRBJ2-3
CDR3aa: CASSPARIYGYTF; CDR3nt: TGTGCCAGCTCCCCGGCCAGGATCTATGGCTACACCTTC; v_gene: TRBV18; d_gene: -; j_gene: TRBJ1-2
CDR3aa: CASSDVSYYGYTF; CDR3nt: TGTGCCAGCAGTGACGTGTCCTACTATGGCTACACCTTC; v_gene: TRBV6-1; d_gene: -; j_gene: TRBJ1-2
CDR3aa: CASSSGFPSTDTQYF; CDR3nt: TGTGCCAGCAGCTCAGGGTTCCCTAGCACAGATACGCAGTATTTT; v_gene: TRBV7-2; d_gene: -; j_gene: TRBJ2-3
CDR3aa: CASSSTGGAYNEQFF; CDR3nt: TGTGCCAGCAGCTCGACAGGGGGCGCCTACAATGAGCAGTTCTTC; v_gene: TRBV6-6; d_gene: TRBD1; j_gene: TRBJ2-1
CDR3aa: CAIGATGGASGAEAFF; CDR3nt: TGTGCCATCGGGGCGACAGGGGGAGCCTCTGGGGCTGAAGCTTTCTTT; v_gene: TRBV10-3; d_gene: TRBD1; j_gene: TRBJ1-1
CDR3aa: CASSYGSRHNEQFF; CDR3nt: TGTGCCAGCAGTTATGGATCGCGGCACAATGAGCAGTTCTTC; v_gene: TRBV6-5; d_gene: -; j_gene: TRBJ2-1
CDR3aa: CATGGYTGELFF; CDR3nt: TGTGCCACGGGGGGTTACACCGGGGAGCTGTTTTTT; v_gene: TRBV6-5; d_gene: TRBD2; j_gene: TRBJ2-2
CDR3aa: CASSQAWGHVQFF; CDR3nt: TGCGCCAGCAGCCAAGCTTGGGGGCATGTGCAGTTCTTC; v_gene: TRBV4-3; d_gene: -; j_gene: TRBJ2-1
CDR3aa: CASSLASSYNEQFF; CDR3nt: TGTGCCAGCAGCTTAGCAAGTAGCTACAATGAGCAGTTCTTC; v_gene: TRBV11-2; d_gene: -; j_gene: TRBJ2-1